The present entry profiles one T cell receptor beta chain with its context. The sample originates from a study of cytomegalovirus exposure and HLA in healthy donors. Researchers ran the PCR with 60 Vbeta and 13 Jbeta primers. The protocol was immunoSEQ multiplex PCR, while the TCRdb copy is restricted to in-frame clones and leaves out a portion. Of some 110,000 clones detected, approximately 80% appear once; the ten largest clones hold approximately 0.9%. The specimen was PBMCs. This clonotype was sampled from a woman under 40 in good health and CMV-seronegative.

The DNA of the CDR3 is TGTGCCATCAGTGAGACTCAAGAGACCCAGTACTTC. Translation gives CAISETQETQYF. This chain connects TRBV10-3 to TRBJ2-5, with no clear D. This CDR3 has 12 amino acids. Germline V gene data show CDR1 as ENHRY and CDR2 as SYGVKD. Trimming left V 2 bases short and J 2 bases short, with 3 bases between.